The rows below give T cell receptor beta chains drawn from one sample of a study of CD8+ T cells in alopecia areata. Libraries were prepared by immunoSEQ multiplex PCR; TCRdb keeps only in-frame clonotypes and omits some of them. The sample yields thousands of clones, roughly 67% seen once. The sample was skin, taken at week 0. These receptors all come from a human donor with alopecia areata. CDR3s include the opening cysteine and the closing phenylalanine or tryptophan. The D gene is left open where the match is weak. Expanded clones get a size class; other rows say once, few or many, or leave the size out.

D	V	J	size	CDR3	DNA
TRBD1	TRBV7-9	TRBJ1-2	-	CASSPSRGRGLTPPYGYTF	TGTGCCAGCAGCCCAAGCCGGGGCAGGGGGCTAACCCCTCCCTATGGCTACACCTTC
TRBD2	TRBV5-1	TRBJ2-7	-	CASSPGLLYEQYF	TGCGCCAGCAGCCCGGGACTACTATACGAGCAGTACTTC
TRBD1	TRBV7-9	TRBJ2-1	-	CASSLVARDRDNEQFF	TGTGCCAGCAGCTTAGTGGCTCGGGACAGAGACAATGAGCAGTTCTTC
-	TRBV28	TRBJ2-7	-	CASKKQEYEQYF	TGTGCCAGCAAAAAACAGGAATACGAGCAGTACTTC
TRBD1	TRBV5-6	TRBJ2-3	-	CASSQGQGSPDTQYF	TGTGCCAGCAGCCAGGGACAGGGCAGTCCAGATACGCAGTATTTT
TRBD2	TRBV30	TRBJ2-7	-	CAWSDGLAADEQYF	TGTGCCTGGAGCGATGGACTAGCGGCGGACGAGCAGTACTTC
-	TRBV28	TRBJ2-3	few	CASSRPGRLGDTQYF	TGTGCCAGCAGTCGCCCGGGCCGCTTGGGAGATACGCAGTATTTT
-	TRBV11-2	TRBJ2-7	once	CASSSGGDSSTYEQYF	TGTGCCAGCAGCTCCGGCGGGGACAGTTCAACCTACGAGCAGTACTTC
TRBD2	TRBV9	TRBJ2-2	-	CASSRTSGTTGELFF	TGTGCCAGCAGCCGGACTAGCGGGACCACCGGGGAGCTGTTTTTT
-	TRBV30	TRBJ1-2	-	CAWEVFILFYGYTF	TGTGCCTGGGAAGTCTTCATTTTGTTCTATGGCTACACCTTC
-	TRBV10-1	TRBJ2-5	-	CASSVWGAGETQYF	TGCGCCAGCAGTGTCTGGGGGGCTGGGGAGACCCAGTACTTC
TRBD1	TRBV6-1	TRBJ1-5	-	CASSPWDRGQPQHF	TGTGCCAGCAGTCCCTGGGACAGGGGTCAGCCCCAGCATTTT
-	TRBV11-2	TRBJ2-3	-	CASSTGLGDTQYF	TGTGCCAGCAGCACGGGACTGGGAGATACGCAGTATTTT
-	TRBV7-1	TRBJ1-4	-	CASSPRPGAQGKLFF	TGTGCCAGCAGCCCGAGACCAGGGGCACAGGGAAAACTGTTTTTT
-	TRBV29-1	TRBJ2-5	-	CSVARQIQETQYF	TGCAGCGTTGCTCGCCAGATCCAAGAGACCCAGTACTTC
TRBD1	TRBV28	TRBJ1-5	-	CASRLTGGSNQPQHF	TGTGCCAGCAGGTTGACAGGGGGAAGCAATCAGCCCCAGCATTTT
-	TRBV30	TRBJ2-1	-	CAWSTGHYNEQFF	TGTGCCTGGAGTACAGGCCATTACAATGAGCAGTTCTTC
TRBD1	TRBV6-6	TRBJ2-7	-	CASSYSNRGTYEQYF	TGTGCCAGCAGTTACTCGAACAGGGGGACCTACGAGCAGTACTTC
TRBD1	TRBV7-2	TRBJ1-2	-	CAGDRDRGPGYTF	TGTGCCGGGGACCGGGACAGGGGGCCTGGCTACACCTTC
-	TRBV5-1	TRBJ2-7	-	CASSFGYLTSSYEQYF	TGCGCCAGCAGCTTCGGATACTTAACGAGCTCCTACGAGCAGTACTTC
TRBD1	TRBV28	TRBJ2-5	-	CASSSRYRGVGGTQYF	TGTGCCAGCAGTAGCCGCTACAGGGGGGTCGGAGGGACCCAGTACTTC
TRBD2	TRBV7-9	TRBJ2-5	-	CASSSTGRAETQYF	TGTGCCAGCAGCTCCACTGGGAGGGCAGAGACCCAGTACTTC
TRBD2	TRBV7-2	TRBJ2-7	-	CASSLARGTAYEQYF	TGTGCCAGCAGCTTAGCGCGGGGGACGGCCTACGAGCAGTACTTC
TRBD2	TRBV4-3	TRBJ2-6	-	CASSQARAGDLSGANVLTF	TGCGCCAGCAGCCAAGCTCGGGCGGGGGATCTCTCTGGGGCCAACGTCCTGACTTTC
-	TRBV7-8	TRBJ1-3	-	CASSLALWDGRSGNTIYF	TGTGCCAGCAGCTTAGCGCTATGGGACGGACGCTCTGGAAACACCATATATTTT
TRBD2	TRBV7-8	TRBJ2-1	-	CASSPRTGLAGTGEQFF	TGTGCCAGCAGCCCACGAACCGGACTAGCGGGGACGGGTGAGCAGTTCTTC
TRBD2	TRBV5-1	TRBJ2-1	-	CASSPGTSGSLNEQFF	TGCGCCAGCAGCCCCGGGACTAGCGGGTCCTTAAATGAGCAGTTCTTC
TRBD1	TRBV10-2	TRBJ2-2	large	CASSARDRNTGELFF	TGCGCCAGCAGTGCCCGGGACAGGAACACCGGGGAGCTGTTTTTT
TRBD2	TRBV28	TRBJ2-5	-	CASSLPPAGGGETQYF	TGTGCCAGCAGCCTCCCCCCGGCGGGAGGAGGAGAGACCCAGTACTTC
-	TRBV13	TRBJ2-5	once	CASPPRGVELETQYF	TGTGCCAGTCCTCCTCGGGGTGTCGAGCTAGAGACCCAGTACTTC
-	TRBV19	TRBJ2-5	-	CASSSKGTQYF	TGTGCCAGTAGTAGTAAGGGGACCCAGTACTTC
-	TRBV7-3	TRBJ2-5	-	CASSSDSGGSKTQYF	TGTGCCAGCAGCTCGGACTCGGGGGGCTCAAAGACCCAGTACTTC
-	TRBV6-5	TRBJ2-3	few	CASSYGPGGTDTQYF	TGTGCCAGCAGTTACGGCCCGGGGGGCACAGATACGCAGTATTTT
-	TRBV4-1	TRBJ2-3	-	CASSERPPGVGSDTQYF	TGCGCCAGCAGCGAACGACCACCGGGAGTCGGTTCAGATACGCAGTATTTT
-	TRBV7-9	TRBJ2-6	medium-sized	CASSLDGMSSGANVLTF	TGTGCCAGCAGCTTAGATGGGATGAGCTCTGGGGCCAACGTCCTGACTTTC
-	TRBV4-2	TRBJ2-2	-	CASSQDGMNTGELFF	TGTGCCAGCAGCCAAGATGGAATGAACACCGGGGAGCTGTTTTTT
TRBD2	TRBV7-6	TRBJ2-2	once	CASRPSGTVTGELFF	TGTGCTAGCAGACCAAGCGGGACTGTCACCGGGGAGCTGTTTTTT
-	TRBV5-1	TRBJ1-2	few	CASSLTSGGQGGYTF	TGCGCCAGCAGCTTGACTTCCGGAGGTCAAGGTGGCTACACCTTC
TRBD1	TRBV5-6	TRBJ2-7	-	CASSYDRVPYEQYF	TGTGCCAGCAGTTATGACAGGGTCCCCTACGAGCAGTACTTC
TRBD2	TRBV7-2	TRBJ2-1	-	CASSLDRGTSGSNEQFF	TGTGCCAGCAGCTTAGATCGGGGGACTAGCGGGAGCAATGAGCAGTTCTTC
-	TRBV6-5	TRBJ1-2	-	CASSYFSGYGYTF	TGTGCCAGCAGTTACTTCTCAGGGTATGGCTACACCTTC
TRBD2	TRBV23-1	TRBJ2-1	-	CASSQRTSGGEEFYNEQFF	TGCGCCAGCAGTCAACGGACTAGCGGGGGGGAAGAGTTCTACAATGAGCAGTTCTTC
-	TRBV5-5	TRBJ2-3	-	CASSPGTGVSQYF	TGTGCCAGCAGCCCCGGGACGGGGGTTTCGCAGTATTTT
-	TRBV7-3	TRBJ1-1	-	CASSVLGHTEAFF	TGTGCCAGCAGCGTACTGGGGCACACTGAAGCTTTCTTT
TRBD2	TRBV19	TRBJ2-1	-	CASAGDRLAGVGNEQFF	TGTGCCAGTGCAGGGGACCGTCTAGCGGGAGTGGGTAATGAGCAGTTCTTC
-	TRBV7-2	TRBJ2-3	-	CASSFLAHRENTDTQYF	TGTGCCAGCAGCTTCCTTGCCCACAGGGAGAACACAGATACGCAGTATTTT
-	TRBV16	TRBJ1-1	-	CASSQSPGNTEAFF	TGTGCCAGCAGCCAAAGTCCAGGGAACACTGAAGCTTTCTTT
TRBD2	TRBV7-2	TRBJ2-1	once	CASSPFWASGGNEQFF	TGTGCCAGCAGCCCTTTCTGGGCTAGCGGGGGGAATGAGCAGTTCTTC
-	TRBV7-2	TRBJ1-1	few	CASSQDGNTEAFF	TGTGCCAGCAGCCAAGACGGGAACACTGAAGCTTTCTTT
-	TRBV28	TRBJ2-7	-	CASSLREAYEQYF	TGTGCCAGCAGTTTGAGAGAGGCCTACGAGCAGTACTTC
TRBD2	TRBV7-2	TRBJ2-3	-	CASSLGGSGLSTDTQYF	TGTGCCAGCAGCTTAGGTGGTAGCGGGCTGAGCACAGATACGCAATATTTT